This TCR beta chain was sequenced during a study of Ad26.COV2.S vaccination and SARS-CoV-2 variants. Broader study findings: From the TCR breadth and depth analyses, total T cell responses may have been underestimated. Vaccinated and placebo-treated recipients had similar non-spike TCR breadth.

V was cut by 5 bases and J by 3 bases, with 9 bases left in between. The CDR3 extends over 13 amino acids. Germline loops: CDR1 SGHRS, CDR2 YFSETQ. A remark on this clone: What it binds is not known.

This table comes from immunoSEQ multiplex PCR, and its TCRdb copy is limited to in-frame clones, with some not included. The repertoire holds about 350,000 clones, roughly nine tenths seen once, with 3% to 4% in the top ten. The source is a human donor who had recovered from COVID-19. V and J are TRBV5-1 and TRBJ2-1, with D unresolved. Sequences were derived from peripheral blood, sampled after recovery from COVID-19. CDR3 sequence (DNA): TGCGCCAGCAGGGTGGTCAGCTACAATGAGCAGTTCTTC. It translates to CASRVVSYNEQFF. Full variable domain (missing parts from reference TRBV5-1 and TRBJ2-1): KAGVTQTPRYLIKTRGQQVTLSCSPISGHRSVSWYQQTPGQGLQFLFEYFSETQRNKGNFPGRFSGRQFSNSRSEMNVSTLELGDSALYLCASRVVSYNEQFFGPGTRLTVL.